The 8 T cell receptor beta chains listed next were all sequenced from one sample in a study of beta chain features in type 1 diabetes. cDNA synthesis used the whole RNA isolate, giving expressed TCRB sequences. The repertoire was sequenced with immunoSEQ multiplex PCR; TCRdb's copy has only in-frame clones and lacks some. The sample includes 900,000 or so clones, roughly 15% seen only once; the top ten take about 0.025%. The sequencing input was naive CD4+ T cells from blood. These receptors came from a woman between 18 and 30 years old in good health.

The chain joins TRBV6-5 to TRBJ2-1, with TRBD2 identical over 7 bases. The CDR3 runs to 12 residues. Germline V gene lookup returns CDR1 MNHEY and CDR2 SVGAGI. Losses at the gene ends were 7 bases for V and 9 bases for J; bases not matched to a gene: 6. The CDR3 nucleotides are TGTGCCAGCAAGCGGGAATTTGGTGAGCAGTTCTTC. Its protein is CASKREFGEQFF.

This clone was picked up a small number of times. The chain recombines TRBV7-8 with TRBJ2-6; no clear D. Germline assignment: CDR1 SGHVS and CDR2 FQNEAQ. This CDR3 comprises 14 residues. V lost 7 bases to trimming and J lost 3 bases, with 10 bases between them. The CDR3 here is CASIPQRGANVLTF. CDR3 bases: TGTGCCAGCATCCCCCAGCGTGGGGCCAACGTCCTGACTTTC. Based on the CDR3 plus reference TRBV7-8 and TRBJ2-6, the full variable domain is GAGVSQSPRYKVAKRGQDVALRCDPISGHVSLFWYQQALGQGPEFLTYFQNEAQLDKSGLPSDRFFAERPEGSVSTLKIQRTQQEDSAVYLCASIPQRGANVLTFGAGSRLTVL.

This clone was found once. The rearrangement uses TRBV5-1 and TRBJ2-5; D call uncertain. Trimming stripped 6 bases from V and 3 bases from J, with 9 bases between. Germline V gene data show CDR1 as SGHRS and CDR2 as YFSETQ. The CDR3 is 12 amino acids. CDR3 region: CASKEAEETQYF. The CDR3 DNA reads TGCGCCAGCAAGGAAGCCGAAGAGACCCAGTACTTC.

This clone has more than one count but fewer than ten. The chain recombines TRBV6-5 with TRBJ2-2; D is possibly TRBD1 (6 bases). CDR3 size: 16 residues. Deletions cut 3 bases from V and 5 bases from J, with 16 bases between. CDR1 MNHEY and CDR2 SVGAGI come from the germline V gene. The CDR3 reads CASSYPQGGGTGELFF. The CDR3 DNA sequence: TGTGCCAGCAGTTATCCACAGGGTGGGGGTACCGGGGAGCTGTTTTTT.

This clone was detected only a few times. For the CDR3, the DNA is TGTGCCAGCAGCAACGGACAGAACTCTGGGGCCAACGTCCTGACTTTC. The encoded protein is CASSNGQNSGANVLTF. The chain joins TRBV9 to TRBJ2-6, with D possibly being TRBD1 (6 bases). Germline loops: CDR1 SGDLS, CDR2 YYNGEE. The V end lost 4 bases, the J end lost 0 bases, and 11 bases lay between the germline ends. The CDR3 totals 16 residues.

The CDR3 DNA reads as TGTGCCAGCAGTTACCGGACTAGGGTAGATACGCAGTATTTT. This encodes CASSYRTRVDTQYF. This chain connects TRBV6-5 to TRBJ2-3, with 7 positions matching TRBD2. Trimming cost V 2 bases and J 5 bases; bases outside gene matches: 4. From germline, CDR1 is MNHEY and CDR2 SVGAGI. The CDR3 spans 14 residues.

The chain links TRBV4-2 to TRBJ2-2, with 7 bases fitting TRBD1. The CDR3 covers 16 residues. CDR1 is LGHNA, CDR2 YNFKEQ, per germline. With V trimmed by 3 bases and J by 0 bases, 4 bases remained unmatched. DNA for the CDR3: TGTGCCAGCAGCCACGACAGGGCTACGAACACCGGGGAGCTGTTTTTT. This translates into CASSHDRATNTGELFF.

The chain couples TRBV28 to TRBJ2-7; 9 bases are a match to TRBD2. The junction had 2 bases not matched to a gene; V was cut back by 3 bases and J by 2 bases. The CDR3 sequence is 14 residues long. CDR1 and CDR2 (germline): MDHEN, SYDVKM. The CDR3 nucleotides read TGTGCCAGCAGTTTGGCGGGAGGGACCTACGAGCAGTACTTC. This gives the protein CASSLAGGTYEQYF.